This TCR beta chain was sequenced for a study of cytomegalovirus exposure and HLA in healthy donors. It was with 60 Vbeta and 13 Jbeta primers that the PCR ran. The repertoire was sequenced with immunoSEQ multiplex PCR; TCRdb's copy has only in-frame clones and lacks some. Here the sample table reports about 200,000 clones. With 4 bases clipped from V and 1 base from J, the junction kept 1 base outside the gene matches. The CDR3 totals 15 residues. Looked up from germline, CDR1 is SNHLY and CDR2 is FYNNEI. The receptor was derived from a girl aged 2 to 10 in good health and CMV-seropositive. The sequenced sample consisted of PBMCs. The V call is TRBV2, the J call TRBJ2-2; the match to TRBD1 covers 9 bases. The CDR3 reads CASSGQGENTGELFF. For the CDR3, the DNA is TGTGCCAGCAGTGGACAGGGGGAGAACACCGGGGAGCTGTTTTTT.